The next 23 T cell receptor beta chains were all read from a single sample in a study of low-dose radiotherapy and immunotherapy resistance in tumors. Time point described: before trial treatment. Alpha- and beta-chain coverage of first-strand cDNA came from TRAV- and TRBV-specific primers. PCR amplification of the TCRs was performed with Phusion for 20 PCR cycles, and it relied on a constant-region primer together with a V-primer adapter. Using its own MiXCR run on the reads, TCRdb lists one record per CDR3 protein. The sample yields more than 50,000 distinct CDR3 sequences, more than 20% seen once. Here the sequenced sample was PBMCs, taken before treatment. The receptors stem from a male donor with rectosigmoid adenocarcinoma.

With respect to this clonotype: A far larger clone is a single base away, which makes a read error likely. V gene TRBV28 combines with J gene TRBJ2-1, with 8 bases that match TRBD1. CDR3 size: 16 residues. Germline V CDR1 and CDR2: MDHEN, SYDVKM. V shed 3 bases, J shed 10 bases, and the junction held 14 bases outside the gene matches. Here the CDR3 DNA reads TGTGCCAGCAGTTTGGGACAGGCGACAGCGCGGGACGAGCAGTTCTTC. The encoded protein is CASSLGQATARDEQFF. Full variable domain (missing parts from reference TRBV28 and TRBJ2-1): DVKVTQSSRYLVKRTGEKVFLECVQDMDHENMFWYRQDPGLGLRLIYFSYDVKMKEKGDIPEGYSVSREKKERFSLILESASTNQTSMYLCASSLGQATARDEQFFGPGTRLTVL.

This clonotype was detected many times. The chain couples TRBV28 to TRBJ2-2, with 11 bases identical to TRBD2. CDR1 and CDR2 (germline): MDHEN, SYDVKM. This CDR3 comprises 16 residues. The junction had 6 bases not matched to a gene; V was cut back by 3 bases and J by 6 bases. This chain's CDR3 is CASSFRRSGGAGELFF. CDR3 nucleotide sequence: TGTGCCAGCAGTTTTCGTCGTAGCGGGGGGGCCGGGGAGCTGTTTTTT.

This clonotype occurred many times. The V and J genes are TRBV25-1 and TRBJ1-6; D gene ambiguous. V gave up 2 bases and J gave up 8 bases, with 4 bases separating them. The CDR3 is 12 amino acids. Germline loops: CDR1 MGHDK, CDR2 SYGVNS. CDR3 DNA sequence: TGTGCCAGCAGTGAACAGCATTCACCCCTCCACTTT. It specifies CASSEQHSPLHF.

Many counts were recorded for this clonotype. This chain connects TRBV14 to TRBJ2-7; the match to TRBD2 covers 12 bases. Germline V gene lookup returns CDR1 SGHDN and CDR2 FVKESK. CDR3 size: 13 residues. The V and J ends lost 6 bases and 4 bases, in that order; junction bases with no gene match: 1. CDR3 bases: TGTGCCAGCAGGACTAGCGGGAGTTACGAGCAGTACTTC. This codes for CASRTSGSYEQYF.

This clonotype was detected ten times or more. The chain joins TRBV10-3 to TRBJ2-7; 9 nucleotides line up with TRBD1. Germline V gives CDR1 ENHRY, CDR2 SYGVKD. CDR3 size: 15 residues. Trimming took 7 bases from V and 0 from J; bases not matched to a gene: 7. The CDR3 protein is CAIKAGTGNSYEQYF. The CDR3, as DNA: TGTGCCATCAAGGCGGGGACAGGGAACTCCTACGAGCAGTACTTC.

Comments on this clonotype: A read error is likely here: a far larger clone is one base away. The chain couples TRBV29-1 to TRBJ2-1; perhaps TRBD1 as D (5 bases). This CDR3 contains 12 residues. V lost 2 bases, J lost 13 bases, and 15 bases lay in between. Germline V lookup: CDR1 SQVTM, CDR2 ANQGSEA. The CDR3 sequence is CSVEQGAETQFF. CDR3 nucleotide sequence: TGCAGCGTTGAACAGGGCGCGGAGACCCAGTTCTTC.

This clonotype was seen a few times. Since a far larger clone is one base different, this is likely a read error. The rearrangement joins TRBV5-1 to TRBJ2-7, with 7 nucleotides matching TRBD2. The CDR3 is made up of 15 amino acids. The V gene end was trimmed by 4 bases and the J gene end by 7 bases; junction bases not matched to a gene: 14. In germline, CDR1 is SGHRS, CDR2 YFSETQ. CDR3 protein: CASSLGASGYNEQYF. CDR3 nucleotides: TGCGCCAGCAGCCTAGGGGCTAGCGGCTACAATGAGCAGTACTTC.

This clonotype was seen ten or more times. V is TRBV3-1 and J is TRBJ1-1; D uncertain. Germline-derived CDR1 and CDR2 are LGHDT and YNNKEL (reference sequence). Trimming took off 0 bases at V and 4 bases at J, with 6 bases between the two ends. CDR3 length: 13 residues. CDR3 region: CASSQESRTEAFF. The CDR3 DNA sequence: TGTGCCAGCAGCCAAGAATCTCGCACTGAAGCTTTCTTT.

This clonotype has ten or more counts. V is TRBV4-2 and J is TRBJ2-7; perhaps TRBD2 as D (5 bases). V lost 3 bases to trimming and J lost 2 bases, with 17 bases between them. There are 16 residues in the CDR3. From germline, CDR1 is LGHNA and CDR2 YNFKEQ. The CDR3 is CASSQGDIEPAYEQYF. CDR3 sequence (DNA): TGTGCCAGCAGCCAGGGAGACATCGAGCCAGCCTACGAGCAGTACTTC.

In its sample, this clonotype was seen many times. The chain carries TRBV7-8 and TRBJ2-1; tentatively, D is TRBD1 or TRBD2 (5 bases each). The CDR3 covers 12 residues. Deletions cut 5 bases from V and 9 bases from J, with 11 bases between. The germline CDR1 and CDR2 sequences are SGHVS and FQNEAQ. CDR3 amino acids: CASSGAGSEQFF. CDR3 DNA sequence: TGTGCCAGCAGCGGGGCGGGCAGTGAGCAGTTCTTC.

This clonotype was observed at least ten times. CDR3 nucleotides: TGTGCCAGCAGCCAGAAAAGACTAGCGGGGCTTTCAGATACGCAGTATTTT. Translation: CASSQKRLAGLSDTQYF. The chain uses TRBV7-8 and TRBJ2-3, with TRBD2 identical over 11 bases. Looked up from germline, CDR1 is SGHVS and CDR2 is FQNEAQ. The CDR3 totals 17 residues. Trimming at V came to 5 bases and at J to 4 bases, leaving 11 bases not matched to a gene.

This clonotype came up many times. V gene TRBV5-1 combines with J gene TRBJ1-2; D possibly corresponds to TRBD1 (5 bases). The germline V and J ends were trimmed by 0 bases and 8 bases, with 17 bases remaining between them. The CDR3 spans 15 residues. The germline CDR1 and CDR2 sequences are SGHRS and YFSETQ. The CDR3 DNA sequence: TGCGCCAGCAGCTTGGGACCCAGGGCCAGGGAAGGCTACACCTTC. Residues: CASSLGPRAREGYTF. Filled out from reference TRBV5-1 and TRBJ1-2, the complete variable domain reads KAGVTQTPRYLIKTRGQQVTLSCSPISGHRSVSWYQQTPGQGLQFLFEYFSETQRNKGNFPGRFSGRQFSNSRSEMNVSTLELGDSALYLCASSLGPRAREGYTFGSGTRLTVV.

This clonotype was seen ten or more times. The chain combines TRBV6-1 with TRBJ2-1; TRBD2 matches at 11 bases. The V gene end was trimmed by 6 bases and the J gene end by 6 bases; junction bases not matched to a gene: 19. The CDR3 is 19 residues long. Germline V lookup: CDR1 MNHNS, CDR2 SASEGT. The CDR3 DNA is TGTGCCAGCAGCCGCCGGGACGGAGGATATAGCGGGGGGGGCAATGAGCAGTTCTTC. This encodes CASSRRDGGYSGGGNEQFF.

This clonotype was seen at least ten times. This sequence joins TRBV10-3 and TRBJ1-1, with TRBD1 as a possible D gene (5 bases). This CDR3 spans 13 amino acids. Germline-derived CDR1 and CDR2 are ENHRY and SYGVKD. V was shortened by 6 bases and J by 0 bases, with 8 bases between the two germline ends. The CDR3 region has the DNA TGTGCCATCAGCCTGACAGTGAACACTGAAGCTTTCTTT. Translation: CAISLTVNTEAFF.

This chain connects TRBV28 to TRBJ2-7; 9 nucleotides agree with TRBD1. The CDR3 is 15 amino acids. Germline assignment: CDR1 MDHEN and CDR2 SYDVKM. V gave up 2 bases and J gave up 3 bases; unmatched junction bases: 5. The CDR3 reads CASSLTGGSGYEQYF. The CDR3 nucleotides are TGTGCCAGCAGTTTAACAGGGGGCTCAGGCTACGAGCAGTACTTC. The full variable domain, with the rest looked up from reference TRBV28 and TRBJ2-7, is DVKVTQSSRYLVKRTGEKVFLECVQDMDHENMFWYRQDPGLGLRLIYFSYDVKMKEKGDIPEGYSVSREKKERFSLILESASTNQTSMYLCASSLTGGSGYEQYFGPGTRLTVT.

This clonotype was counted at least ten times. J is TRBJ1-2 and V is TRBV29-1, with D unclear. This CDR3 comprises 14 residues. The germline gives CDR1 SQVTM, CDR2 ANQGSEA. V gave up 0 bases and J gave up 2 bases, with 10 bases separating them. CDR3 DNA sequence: TGCAGCGTTGAAGACCTGGAGAAGAACTATGGCTACACCTTC. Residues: CSVEDLEKNYGYTF.

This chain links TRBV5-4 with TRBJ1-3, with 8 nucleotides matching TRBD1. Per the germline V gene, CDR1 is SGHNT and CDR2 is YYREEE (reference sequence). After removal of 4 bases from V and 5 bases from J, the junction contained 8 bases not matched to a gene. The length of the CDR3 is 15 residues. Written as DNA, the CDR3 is TGTGCCAGCAGCCCGACCGGACAGGGCAGAAACACCATATATTTT. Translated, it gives CASSPTGQGRNTIYF.

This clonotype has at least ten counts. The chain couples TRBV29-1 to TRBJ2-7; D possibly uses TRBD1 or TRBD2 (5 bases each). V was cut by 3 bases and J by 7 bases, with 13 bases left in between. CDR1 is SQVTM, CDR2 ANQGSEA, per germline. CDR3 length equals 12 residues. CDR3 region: CSVDGTWGEQYF. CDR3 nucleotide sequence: TGCAGCGTTGACGGGACCTGGGGGGAGCAGTACTTC.

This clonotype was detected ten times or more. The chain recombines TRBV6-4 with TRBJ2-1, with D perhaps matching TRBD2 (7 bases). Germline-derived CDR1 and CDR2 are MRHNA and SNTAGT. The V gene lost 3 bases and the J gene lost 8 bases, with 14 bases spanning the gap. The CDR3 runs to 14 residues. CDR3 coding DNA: TGTGCCAGCAGTGAGGGGGGGGCGGGAGATGAGCAGTTCTTC. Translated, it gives CASSEGGAGDEQFF.

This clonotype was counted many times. CDR3 region: CASRGTGDEQYF. Written as DNA, the CDR3 is TGTGCCAGCAGGGGGACAGGGGACGAGCAGTACTTC. This rearrangement joins TRBV6-5 to TRBJ2-7; 10 bases align to TRBD1. The V segment lost 6 bases and the J segment 5 bases; nucleotides outside the gene matches: 1. Germline assignment: CDR1 MNHEY and CDR2 SVGAGI. The CDR3 has 12 amino acids.

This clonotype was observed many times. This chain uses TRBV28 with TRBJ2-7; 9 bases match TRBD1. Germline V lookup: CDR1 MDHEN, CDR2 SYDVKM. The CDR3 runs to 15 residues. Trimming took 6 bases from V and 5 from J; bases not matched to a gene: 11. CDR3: CASSLGTGKIHEQYF. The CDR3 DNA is TGTGCCAGCAGCCTAGGGACAGGGAAAATCCACGAGCAGTACTTC.

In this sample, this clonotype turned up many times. In DNA, the CDR3 is TGTGCCAGCAGTTCCCTAAGGACAGGGGCGACCGGGGAGCTGTTTTTT. Amino acids: CASSSLRTGATGELFF. This chain uses TRBV28 with TRBJ2-2; 9 bases are shared with TRBD1. Germline loops: CDR1 MDHEN, CDR2 SYDVKM. V lost 4 bases, J lost 5 bases, and 8 bases stayed unmatched. The CDR3 consists of 16 residues.

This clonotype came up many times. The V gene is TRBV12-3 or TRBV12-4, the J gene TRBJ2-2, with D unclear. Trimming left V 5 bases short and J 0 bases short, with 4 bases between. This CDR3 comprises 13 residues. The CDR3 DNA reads TGTGCCAGCAGTCCCGCGAACACCGGGGAGCTGTTTTTT. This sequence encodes CASSPANTGELFF.